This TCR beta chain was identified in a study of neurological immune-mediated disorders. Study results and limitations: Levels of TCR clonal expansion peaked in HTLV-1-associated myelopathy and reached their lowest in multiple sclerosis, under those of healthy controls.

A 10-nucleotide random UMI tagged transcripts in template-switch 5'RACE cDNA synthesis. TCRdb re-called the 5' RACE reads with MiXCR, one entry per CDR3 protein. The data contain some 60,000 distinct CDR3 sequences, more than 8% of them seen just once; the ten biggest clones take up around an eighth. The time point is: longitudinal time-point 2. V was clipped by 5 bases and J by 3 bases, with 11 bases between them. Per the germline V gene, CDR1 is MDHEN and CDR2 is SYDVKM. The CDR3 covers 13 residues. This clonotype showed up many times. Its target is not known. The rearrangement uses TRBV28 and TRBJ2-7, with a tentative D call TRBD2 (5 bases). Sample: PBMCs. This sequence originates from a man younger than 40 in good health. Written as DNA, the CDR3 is TGTGCCAGCAGTCGCGGACTTTACTACGAGCAGTACTTC. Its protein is CASSRGLYYEQYF.